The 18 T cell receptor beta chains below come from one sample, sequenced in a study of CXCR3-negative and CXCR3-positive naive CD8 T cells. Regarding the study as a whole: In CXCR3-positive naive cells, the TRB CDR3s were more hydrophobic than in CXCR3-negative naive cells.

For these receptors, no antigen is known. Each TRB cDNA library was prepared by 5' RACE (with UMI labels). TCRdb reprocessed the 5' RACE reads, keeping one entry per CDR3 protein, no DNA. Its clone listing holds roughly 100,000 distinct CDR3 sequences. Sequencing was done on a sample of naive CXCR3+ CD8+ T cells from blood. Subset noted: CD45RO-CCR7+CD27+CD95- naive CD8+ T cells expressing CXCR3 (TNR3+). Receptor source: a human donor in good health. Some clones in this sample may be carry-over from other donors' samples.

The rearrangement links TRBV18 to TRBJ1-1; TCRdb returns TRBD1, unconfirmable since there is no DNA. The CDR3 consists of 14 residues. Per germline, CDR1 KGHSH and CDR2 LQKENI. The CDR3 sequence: CATRVGAGGTKAFF.

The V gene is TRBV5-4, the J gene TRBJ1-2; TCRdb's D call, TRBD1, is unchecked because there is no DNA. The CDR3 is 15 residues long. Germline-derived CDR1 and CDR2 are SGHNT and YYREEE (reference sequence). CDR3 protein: CASSLGSGGTYGYTF.

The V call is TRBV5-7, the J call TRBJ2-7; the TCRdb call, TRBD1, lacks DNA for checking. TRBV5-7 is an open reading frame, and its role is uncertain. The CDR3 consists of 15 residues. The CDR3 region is CASSTRGQGKYEQYF.

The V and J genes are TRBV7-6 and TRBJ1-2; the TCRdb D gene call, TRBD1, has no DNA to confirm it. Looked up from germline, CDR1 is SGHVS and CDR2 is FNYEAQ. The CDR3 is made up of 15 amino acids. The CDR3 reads CASSSQTGAPYGYTF.

The CDR3 here is CAISTGTTNTGELFF. The V and J genes are TRBV10-3 and TRBJ2-2; absent DNA, TCRdb's TRBD1 call cannot be checked. Per the germline V gene, CDR1 is ENHRY and CDR2 is SYGVKD. The CDR3 consists of 15 residues.

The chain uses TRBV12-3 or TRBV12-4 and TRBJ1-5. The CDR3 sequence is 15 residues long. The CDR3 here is CASSPQELGNQPQHF.

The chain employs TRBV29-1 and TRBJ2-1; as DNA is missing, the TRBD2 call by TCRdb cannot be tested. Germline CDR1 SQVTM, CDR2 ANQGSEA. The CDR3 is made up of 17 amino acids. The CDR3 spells CSVTRTSGMSSYNEQFF.

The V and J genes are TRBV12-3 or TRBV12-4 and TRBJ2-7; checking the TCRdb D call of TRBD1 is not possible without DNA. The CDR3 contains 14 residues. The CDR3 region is CASSLSARGDEQYF.

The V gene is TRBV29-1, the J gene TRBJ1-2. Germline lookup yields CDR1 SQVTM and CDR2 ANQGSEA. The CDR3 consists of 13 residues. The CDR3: CSDATEDNYGYTF.

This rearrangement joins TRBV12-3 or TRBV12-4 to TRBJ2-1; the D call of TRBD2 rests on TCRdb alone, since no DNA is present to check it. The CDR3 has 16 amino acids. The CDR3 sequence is CASSLALAGSSNEQFF.

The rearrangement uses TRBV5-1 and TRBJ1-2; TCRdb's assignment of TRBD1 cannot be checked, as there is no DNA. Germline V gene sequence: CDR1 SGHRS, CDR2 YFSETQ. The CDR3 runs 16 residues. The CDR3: CASSDHRDRANYGYTF.

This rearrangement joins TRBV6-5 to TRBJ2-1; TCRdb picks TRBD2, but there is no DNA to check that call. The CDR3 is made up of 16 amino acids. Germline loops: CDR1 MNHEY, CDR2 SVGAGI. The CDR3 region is CASSLTAESSYNEQFF.

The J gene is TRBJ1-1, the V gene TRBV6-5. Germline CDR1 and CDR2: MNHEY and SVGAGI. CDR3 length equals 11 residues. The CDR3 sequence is CASSYNTEASF.

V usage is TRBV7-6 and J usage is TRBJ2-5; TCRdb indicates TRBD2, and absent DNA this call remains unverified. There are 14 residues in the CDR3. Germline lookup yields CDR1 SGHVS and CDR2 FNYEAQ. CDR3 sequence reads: CASRPSGGEETQYF.

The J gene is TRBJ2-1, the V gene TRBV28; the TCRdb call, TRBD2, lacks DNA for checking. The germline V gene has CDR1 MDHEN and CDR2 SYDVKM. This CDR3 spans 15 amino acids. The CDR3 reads CASSFLAGSYNEQFF.

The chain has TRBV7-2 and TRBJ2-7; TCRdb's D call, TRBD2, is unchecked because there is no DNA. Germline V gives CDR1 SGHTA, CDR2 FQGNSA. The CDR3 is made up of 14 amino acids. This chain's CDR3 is CASSYREGIYEQYF.

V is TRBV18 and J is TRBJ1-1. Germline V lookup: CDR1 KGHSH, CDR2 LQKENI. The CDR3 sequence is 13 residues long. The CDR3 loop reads CASSPTANTEAFF.

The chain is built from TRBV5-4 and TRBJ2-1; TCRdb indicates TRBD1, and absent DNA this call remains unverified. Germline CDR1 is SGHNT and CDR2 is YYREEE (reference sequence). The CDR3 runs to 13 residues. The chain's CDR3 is CAIRSHIDNEQFF.